Below are 3 T cell receptor beta chains sequenced from a single sample in a study of shared clonotypes between healthy human individuals. Using immunoSEQ multiplex PCR, the repertoire was profiled, and TCRdb retains in-frame clones only, with some absent. The sample lists about half a million clones, 65% to 80% occurring once. The specimen sequenced was PBMCs. These TCRs come from a woman in her thirties or forties in good health. Some clones in this sample may be carry-over from other donors' samples.

This clone has only one observation. CDR3 sequence reads: CASSQGDSLNTEAFF. The CDR3 DNA reads TGTGCCAGCAGCCAAGGGGACAGCTTGAACACTGAAGCTTTCTTT. This chain uses TRBV11-3 with TRBJ1-1; 7 bases map to TRBD1. Germline V lookup: CDR1 SGHNT, CDR2 YENEEA. The CDR3 runs to 15 residues. The V segment lost 5 bases and the J segment 0 bases; nucleotides outside the gene matches: 6.

The V and J genes are TRBV7-2 and TRBJ2-7; 8 nucleotides agree with TRBD1. This CDR3 has 15 amino acids. After removal of 1 base from V and 5 bases from J, the junction contained 7 bases not matched to a gene. Per the germline V gene, CDR1 is SGHTA and CDR2 is FQGNSA. The CDR3 sequence is CASSLEGGTGDEQYF. The CDR3 nucleotides are TGTGCCAGCAGCTTAGAAGGGGGGACAGGAGACGAGCAGTACTTC.

This clone was seen only a few times. The CDR3 protein is CASSQVVAGAWVLGNEQFF. The DNA for the CDR3 is TGTGCCAGCAGCCAAGTTGTAGCGGGGGCCTGGGTGTTGGGCAATGAGCAGTTCTTC. The chain has TRBV14 and TRBJ2-1, with 9 bases fitting TRBD2. J gave up 6 bases and V 1 base, and 16 bases lay outside the gene matches. CDR3 length: 19 residues. Germline V gene data show CDR1 as SGHDN and CDR2 as FVKESK.